Following are 22 T cell receptor beta chains from one sample sequenced in a study of T-cell memory formation after mild COVID-19. TCRdb analysed the 5' RACE reads with MiXCR anew, one entry per CDR3 protein. In the table there are over 500,000 distinct CDR3 sequences, roughly 17% of which are singletons. Material: PBMCs or a T cell subset sorted from them (not recorded which). The origin of the receptors is an adult woman who had mild COVID-19 (a few samples of this study predate the infection). Cell type and time point are not known.

The chain couples TRBV5-1 to TRBJ2-7, with D perhaps being TRBD1 or TRBD2 (6 bases each). CDR3 length: 14 amino acids. Germline assignment: CDR1 SGHRS and CDR2 YFSETQ. The V and J ends lost 2 bases and 5 bases respectively, with 14 bases between them. CDR3 coding DNA: TGCGCCAGCAGCTTAGGAGGGGGATCTGACGAGCAGTACTTC. As protein: CASSLGGGSDEQYF.

The chain links TRBV5-6 to TRBJ1-6, with TRBD1 as a possible D gene (5 bases). The germline V gene encodes CDR1 SGHDT and CDR2 YYEEEE. The CDR3 has 15 amino acids. Trimming pared 0 bases from V and 6 bases from J, leaving 10 bases between. The CDR3 region is CASSLEAGINSPLHF. DNA of the CDR3: TGTGCCAGCAGCTTGGAAGCAGGGATTAATTCACCCCTCCACTTT.

The rearrangement uses TRBV24-1 and TRBJ2-3, with 11 bases fitting TRBD2. Trimming removed 4 bases from V and 3 bases from J; junction bases left unmatched: 8. CDR3 length: 17 amino acids. Per germline, CDR1 KGHDR and CDR2 SFDVKD. In DNA form, the CDR3 reads TGTGCCACCAGTGACCCCGGGACTAGCGGAGCTACAGATACGCAGTATTTT. This encodes CATSDPGTSGATDTQYF.

The gene calls are TRBV30 and TRBJ2-5; D may match TRBD1 or TRBD2 (6 bases each). The CDR3 contains 15 residues. Trimming cost V 5 bases and J 5 bases, with 21 bases left between them. Per germline, CDR1 GTSNPN and CDR2 SVGIG (reference sequence). The CDR3: CAWQRGTPSGETQYF. In DNA, the CDR3 is TGTGCCTGGCAAAGGGGGACTCCGAGTGGCGAGACCCAGTACTTC.

There are a few counts of this clonotype. This chain joins TRBV7-3 and TRBJ2-3; 7 bases line up with TRBD1. Germline loops: CDR1 SGHTA, CDR2 FQGTGA. The CDR3 sequence is 15 residues long. The V gene end was trimmed by 4 bases and the J gene end by 1 base; junction bases not matched to a gene: 5. The CDR3 DNA is TGTGCCAGCAGCTACCGACAGGGACGCACAGATACGCAGTATTTT. Amino acid sequence: CASSYRQGRTDTQYF.

In nucleotides, the CDR3 is TGTGCCAGCAGACTGGAGACTAGTGTCAATGAGCAGTTCTTC. Protein sequence: CASRLETSVNEQFF. This chain uses TRBV6-1 with TRBJ2-1, with a weak D call TRBD2 (6 bases). CDR1 MNHNS and CDR2 SASEGT come from the germline V gene. CDR3 size: 14 residues. V lost 6 bases to trimming and J lost 6 bases, with 15 bases between them.

This clonotype was detected only a few times. The chain employs TRBV2 and TRBJ2-3; possible D gene TRBD2, 5 bases. The CDR3 consists of 14 residues. Trimming cost V 6 bases and J 2 bases, with 12 bases left between them. Germline V gives CDR1 SNHLY, CDR2 FYNNEI. The CDR3: CASSAPGITDTQYF. CDR3 in DNA: TGTGCCAGCAGCGCCCCGGGGATCACAGATACGCAGTATTTT.

This chain connects TRBV5-1 to TRBJ1-2, with 8 bases aligning to TRBD1. The CDR3 runs 13 residues. From germline, CDR1 is SGHRS and CDR2 YFSETQ. V gave up 4 bases and J gave up 6 bases; unmatched junction bases: 5. The CDR3 region has the DNA TGCGCCAGCAGCCCGACAGGGGCCAATGGCTACACCTTC. Translation: CASSPTGANGYTF.

The table lists this clonotype with many counts. The chain is built from TRBV7-2 and TRBJ2-1; D possibly corresponds to TRBD1 (7 bases). Trimming cost V 0 bases and J 4 bases, with 10 bases left between them. Germline CDR1 and CDR2: SGHTA and FQGNSA. CDR3 size: 15 residues. The CDR3 region has the DNA TGTGCCAGCAGCTTAGCGGCAGGGGGGTACAATGAGCAGTTCTTC. This gives the protein CASSLAAGGYNEQFF. The full variable domain, in which reference TRBV7-2 and TRBJ2-1 provide the parts outside the CDR3, is GAGVSQSPSNKVTEKGKDVELRCDPISGHTALYWYRQSLGQGLEFLIYFQGNSAPDKSGLPSDRFSAERTGGSVSTLTIQRTQQEDSAVYLCASSLAAGGYNEQFFGPGTRLTVL.

The DNA for the CDR3 is TGTGCCAGCAGCTTAGCGGCGGGAGGGGGGGAGACCCAGTACTTC. As protein: CASSLAAGGGETQYF. The V and J genes are TRBV7-2 and TRBJ2-5; 9 nucleotides align to TRBD2. Trimming took 0 bases from V and 5 from J; bases not matched to a gene: 4. CDR3 length: 15 residues. CDR1 and CDR2 from the germline V gene are SGHTA and FQGNSA.

This clonotype was picked up a small number of times. The rearrangement joins TRBV27 to TRBJ2-5, with D possibly matching TRBD2 (6 bases). V gave up 6 bases and J gave up 2 bases, with 10 bases separating them. CDR1 and CDR2 (germline): MNHEY, SMNVEV (reference sequence). This CDR3 region has 13 residues. The CDR3 spells CASRLSGQETQYF. The DNA of the CDR3 is TGTGCCAGCAGACTTAGCGGTCAAGAGACCCAGTACTTC.

This chain connects TRBV5-5 to TRBJ2-3; D not resolved. The CDR3 extends over 16 amino acids. Germline loops: CDR1 SGHKS, CDR2 YYEKEE (reference sequence). Trimming stripped 0 bases from V and 4 bases from J, with 15 bases between. This CDR3 reads CASSLVVGSWPDTQYF. CDR3 DNA sequence: TGTGCCAGCAGCTTGGTGGTCGGCAGCTGGCCAGATACGCAGTATTTT.

The chain carries TRBV28 and TRBJ2-1, with D tentatively TRBD2 (5 bases). The germline CDR1 and CDR2 sequences are MDHEN and SYDVKM. The CDR3 contains 14 residues. V dropped 5 bases and J dropped 8 bases, with 16 bases sitting between them. CDR3 DNA sequence: TGTGCCAGCAGTCTTGAGGAGGTCCACCATGAGCAGTTCTTC. Translated: CASSLEEVHHEQFF.

There are a few counts of this clonotype. J is TRBJ2-1 and V is TRBV5-1; the match to TRBD2 covers 10 bases. The V segment lost 4 bases and the J segment 3 bases; nucleotides outside the gene matches: 4. This CDR3 is built from 15 residues. CDR1 and CDR2 from the germline V gene are SGHRS and YFSETQ. The chain's CDR3 is CASSDIAGGYNEQFF. The CDR3 DNA reads TGCGCCAGCAGCGATATAGCGGGGGGCTACAATGAGCAGTTCTTC.

This chain uses TRBV20-1 with TRBJ2-7, with TRBD1 matching 7 bases. Germline CDR1 DFQATT, CDR2 SNEGSKA (reference sequence). Germline trimming cut 0 bases from V and 6 bases from J; bases unmatched to any gene: 11. The CDR3 length is 15 residues. The CDR3 loop reads CSARDQRGPNREQYF. CDR3 in DNA: TGCAGTGCTAGAGATCAGAGGGGGCCGAACCGCGAGCAGTACTTC.

The V and J genes are TRBV12-3 or TRBV12-4 and TRBJ2-7; D might be TRBD1 or TRBD2, each matching 7 bases. V shed 4 bases and J shed 4 bases, with 17 bases lying between them. The CDR3 sequence is 15 residues long. CDR3 in amino acids: CASSSQGEGGYEQYF. CDR3 nucleotide sequence: TGTGCCAGCAGTTCCCAGGGGGAGGGGGGGTACGAGCAGTACTTC.

This sequence joins TRBV12-3 or TRBV12-4 and TRBJ1-3; D remains unclear. The V gene lost 7 bases and the J gene lost 3 bases, with 10 bases spanning the gap. This CDR3 is 13 amino acids long. CDR3 protein: CASIGRNGNTIYF. CDR3 nucleotides: TGTGCCAGCATAGGGCGGAATGGAAACACCATATATTTT.

This chain joins TRBV11-3 and TRBJ2-7; 9 nucleotides match TRBD2. This CDR3 has 16 residues. From germline, CDR1 is SGHNT and CDR2 YENEEA. The junction had 4 bases not matched to a gene; V was cut back by 1 base and J by 0 bases. CDR3 nucleotides: TGTGCCAGCAGCTTAGGCGTTAGCGGGAGCTCCTACGAGCAGTACTTC. It encodes CASSLGVSGSSYEQYF.

This clonotype was seen a few times. J is TRBJ1-4 and V is TRBV3-1; D unresolved. Per the germline V gene, CDR1 is LGHDT and CDR2 is YNNKEL (reference sequence). V lost 1 base and J lost 2, with 5 bases in between. This CDR3 is 14 amino acids long. CDR3 amino acids: CASSQGRTNEKLFF. CDR3 DNA: TGTGCCAGCAGCCAAGGACGGACTAATGAAAAACTGTTTTTT.

This clonotype has just a few counts. The chain carries TRBV3-1 and TRBJ2-1; 13 bases match TRBD2. The CDR3 consists of 16 residues. V shed 1 base, J shed 3 bases, and the junction held 0 bases outside the gene matches. The germline V gene has CDR1 LGHDT and CDR2 YNNKEL (reference sequence). The CDR3 sequence: CASSQGLAGGYNEQFF. Here the CDR3 DNA reads TGTGCCAGCAGCCAAGGACTAGCGGGGGGCTACAATGAGCAGTTCTTC.

On this clonotype itself: A junction end diverges from the germline sequence, so it may reflect a read error. This sequence joins TRBV28 and TRBJ2-7; D possibly corresponds to TRBD1 (5 bases). Germline lookup yields CDR1 MDHEN and CDR2 SYDVKM. This CDR3 has 15 residues. CDR3 loop: CASSRPRVSSDEQYF. The CDR3 coding sequence is TGTGCCAGCAGCCGGCCCAGGGTGAGCTCCGACGAGCAGTACTTC.

Many counts were recorded for this clonotype. This CDR3 reads CASSSGTGGNQPQHF. For the CDR3, the DNA is TGTGCCAGCAGCTCCGGGACAGGGGGCAATCAGCCCCAGCATTTT. This chain connects TRBV7-2 to TRBJ1-5, with 10 bases lining up with TRBD1. Losses at the gene ends were 4 bases for V and 2 bases for J; bases not matched to a gene: 2. Germline CDR1 SGHTA, CDR2 FQGNSA. This CDR3 is 15 amino acids long.